The text below deals with one T cell receptor beta chain. The antigen it recognizes is unknown. Per-nucleotide qualities are absent, and no much larger clonotype sits a single base away. This specimen belongs to a study of cytomegalovirus exposure and HLA in healthy donors (dated by TCRdb to about 2017). Concerning the study at large: In an earlier analysis of roughly 500 of the donors, approximately 260 Gb of sequence data and 90 million to 130 million unique TCR beta sequences from 180 million or so T cells were reported. The number of typed donors differed by locus: about 629-640 for A, B, C, DRB1 and DQB1; 500 to 550 for DQA1; roughly 600 for DPA1; and about 450 for DPB1. In a later analysis, previously published TCR beta repertoires from 550 to 750 donors were re-analyzed and high-resolution HLA genotyping was added so that TCR occurrence patterns could be studied. On average, around 200,000 unique TCR beta nucleotide sequences were sequenced per donor among about 400 genotyped donors of the cohort, with 15% to 20% of those sequences being non-productive. An early release that covered about 640 HLA-typed donors contained about 290 gigabases of sequencing data and tens of millions of unique TCR sequences. Besides the first cohort of more than 650 subjects, a separate validation cohort made up of 90 to 150 different subjects was used. Because of strong linkage in the cohort, roughly five DR-DQ haplotypes were treated as single units for association and clustering. The T cell repertoires of 700 or so subjects were profiled by immunosequencing and related to cytomegalovirus serostatus. An earlier analysis of 587 of the donors used high-throughput TCR beta sequencing to judge whether each TCR beta V gene segment behaved as functional or pseudogenic. To predict cytomegalovirus infection status, the study brought together high-throughput TCR immunosequencing, statistical association of individual TCRs with disease status, and machine learning. The study was designed to test whether signatures of past pathogen exposure could be identified by cataloging public T cell receptors. Class I and class II HLA loci were covered by the typing at four-digit resolution. The genetic ancestry cluster associated with self-reported Caucasian donors included about 84% of the roughly 380 genotyped donors. Genome-wide SNP genotypes for about 55% of the roughly 670 donors were used in a later genetic analysis, which treated that subset as a discovery cohort. Donor age, sex, ethnicity and CMV serostatus were compiled together with the repertoire data. Every discovery cohort repertoire had been produced on one sequencing platform. The later analysis used no new phenotypic data to find candidate immune exposures, relying instead on TCR beta sequences and their occurrence across donors. General conclusions and limits of the study: A cluster of highly shared sequence variants was judged likely to represent a technical artifact of the sequencing pipeline. According to the authors, the approach could potentially be generalized to other disease states and immunological phenotypes. When HLA alleles, especially DR and DQ, strongly co-occurred, attributing TCR associations to individual alleles was difficult. Roughly uniform sequencing depth across donors was assumed in presence/absence analyses, although this assumption may not hold. Some IMGT-functional V segments, including TRBV6-2 and TRBV6-3, could not be told apart with the 87-base-pair reads, so those segments were excluded. Only TCR beta chains were sequenced in this cohort, and the absence of alpha or paired-chain data limited detectable features. In an earlier analysis of more than 500 of the donors, most TCR beta V segments appeared in productive rearrangements about 90% or about 30% of the time, broadly matching IMGT annotations. According to a later analysis, parvovirus B19, influenza, CMV and Epstein-Barr virus appeared linked to several top co-occurrence clusters. A further reported finding was that TCR beta sequences accurately predicted the HLA-A and HLA-B alleles for most subjects in the first cohort. For the cohort, immune exposure information was limited to CMV serostatus. The study listed around 160 TCR beta chains as associated with cytomegalovirus. Most CMV-associated TCR beta chains appeared to be HLA-restricted in a later analysis, and the HLA associations seemed to be driven largely by CMV exposure. The classifier was reported to diagnose cytomegalovirus status with high specificity and sensitivity in both the original cohort and the validation cohort. Because counts were too low, roughly 16 rarely observed V segments, including chromosome 9 orphons, were excluded from the earlier analysis of several hundred of the donors. An association between a missense DCLRE1C variant and V-gene and J-gene trimming of TCR beta chains was found in a later genetic analysis and replicated in an independent cohort. Across donors, most TCR sequences were observed very rarely, whereas some public TCRs were present in many individuals. According to a later genetic analysis, donors in an Asian-associated ancestry cluster had fewer N-insertions in productive TCRs than the approximately 710-donor mean. Linkage disequilibrium might explain the correlated functional status among segregating V segments, but an unknown experimental factor could not be ruled out. HLA typing was unavailable for some donors at each locus, so association tests used only the typed subset. A later analysis associated 16,951 TCR beta sequences with specific HLA alleles at a false discovery rate of 0.05. In a later analysis, the rate of TCR association differed among HLA loci, with DRB1 alleles having the most associated TCRs and HLA-C alleles having the fewest. In a later analysis, HLA-associated TCR beta chains showed more clonal expansion and lower generation probabilities than non-associated chains that were equally common. Three of the identified cytomegalovirus-associated TCR beta chains were confirmed in vitro to be specific for cytomegalovirus antigens.

Library generation was performed with the immunoSEQ multiplex PCR assay. For the multiplex PCR, a mixture combining 60 forward primers for TCR Vbeta segments and 13 reverse primers for TCR Jbeta segments was used. Amplification of the CDR3 region of rearranged TCR beta genes was performed with a multiplex PCR assay on genomic DNA. The Illumina HiSeq System was used to sequence the amplified TCR beta libraries as 87-base-pair reads. Turning to the authors' computational methods: In a later analysis, roughly 80 million unique TCR beta chains were counted across the roughly 670 repertoires, and roughly 11 million of these chains were shared by at least two donors. Raw reads were error-corrected and collapsed into unique sequences with a nearest-neighbor algorithm that merged closely related sequences to remove PCR and sequencing errors. To assign V, D and J gene segments, CDR3 sequences were aligned to IMGT reference sequences. For a sequence to be retained, a match of at least six nucleotides to both a V gene segment and a J gene segment was required. Rearrangements were called productive when the CDR3 lacked stop codons and stayed in frame with V and J; all others were non-productive. Following IMGT convention, CDR3 was defined as the stretch from the second conserved V-encoded cysteine up to the conserved J-encoded phenylalanine. Sequences without an unambiguous match to a single V gene segment were excluded from the earlier analysis of approximately 560 of the donors. In an earlier analysis of several hundred of the donors, a V segment was called functional when productive rearrangements were above 56.7%, and segregating when the standard deviation between donors exceeded 5%. A statistical classification framework was built to diagnose cytomegalovirus status from the catalog of TCR beta chain sequences. In a later analysis, TCR nucleotide sequences were compared against IMGT/GENE-DB human TR gene sequences so that V and J genes could be assigned. In a later analysis, CDR3 sequences and most-parsimonious VDJ recombination scenarios were assigned using the TCRdist pipeline. A later analysis defined each TCR beta chain by its CDR3 amino acid sequence plus V-gene family, and excluded reads lacking a unique V-gene family. To address suspected cross-contamination and a sequencing artifact, a later analysis removed approximately 590 highly shared, low-generation-probability nucleotide sequences. In a later analysis, a clonal expansion index for each public chain was calculated from normalized within-repertoire ranks of inferred template counts. A later analysis computed generation probabilities with a VDJ recombination model fitted to out-of-frame rearrangements, and checked the results against IGoR. Hypergeometric tests were used in a later analysis to score TCR-TCR, TCR-HLA and TCR-CMV co-occurrence, with a repertoire-size bias correction applied to the TCR pairs. A later analysis estimated false discovery rates by permuting HLA or CMV assignments 20 times. In a later analysis, co-occurring TCRs were grouped using DBSCAN, with TCRdist sequence similarity added in when clustering inside HLA-allele-positive subsets. Co-occurrence clustering excluded repertoires with fewer than 30,000 or more than 120,000 public chains, plus five with anomalous nucleotide sharing. TCRdb's version of the immuneACCESS table is confined to in-frame rearrangements and falls short of the full clone set. An unresolved V gene accounts for under half of the shortfall where checked; the remainder is of unknown origin. Clone size and the V and J calls come from that table; the DNA yielded D and trimming. The sample table records around 100,000 clones; roughly 83% of these occur just once. The ten largest make up approximately 3.1% of the sample.

The germline V gene (reference sequence) yields SEHNR for CDR1 and FQNEAQ for CDR2. The CDR3 contains 14 residues, cysteine and phenylalanine counted. Only CDR3 DNA remains: 42 bases, in frame from the first base. Cut back by 8 bases and 0 bases, the V and J ends lie 11 bases apart. The cohort consisted of hundreds of healthy bone marrow donors. Cohort members were all nominally healthy when sampled, although unrecorded immune exposures were likely present. The donor was CMV seropositive and belonged to the group of 250 to 300 seropositive cohort members. Every donor gave a peripheral blood sample, and the peripheral blood mononuclear cells from that sample were used for TCR beta sequencing. The Qiagen DNeasy Blood Extraction Kit was used to extract genomic DNA from the blood cell samples.

The V and J segments used are TRBV7-9 and TRBJ1-5; perhaps TRBD1 is the D gene, with 5 bases matching. Sequenced: PBMCs. This TCR came from a woman under 30 in good health and CMV-seropositive. Read as DNA, the sequence is TGTGCCAGCGGGGGGGGAGATAGCAATCAGCCCCAGCATTTT. Translated, it gives CASGGGDSNQPQHF.